The next 32 T cell receptor beta chains were all read from a single sample in a study of OX40 agonist ivuxolimab in advanced cancers. Assay: immunoSEQ multiplex PCR; the TCRdb copy retains only in-frame clones and omits some. The repertoire holds around 64,000 clones, around 84% seen once, with more than 2% in the top ten. The specimen comprised CD4+ or CD8+ T cells sorted from blood, sampled in a trial of the OX40 agonist ivuxolimab. These receptors were obtained from an adult with an advanced solid tumor such as melanoma, head and neck, liver or kidney cancer.

J is TRBJ2-2 and V is TRBV7-8; the match to TRBD2 covers 11 bases. V lost 5 bases and J lost 5; bases outside the gene matches: 4. This CDR3 comprises 15 residues. CDR1 is SGHVS, CDR2 FQNEAQ, per germline. The CDR3 sequence: CASSPLAGGTGELFF. In nucleotides, the CDR3 is TGTGCCAGCAGCCCATTAGCGGGGGGGACCGGGGAGCTGTTTTTT. The complete variable domain, with remaining parts taken from reference TRBV7-8 and TRBJ2-2, reads GAGVSQSPRYKVAKRGQDVALRCDPISGHVSLFWYQQALGQGPEFLTYFQNEAQLDKSGLPSDRFFAERPEGSVSTLKIQRTQQEDSAVYLCASSPLAGGTGELFFGEGSRLTVL.

The V gene is TRBV27, the J gene TRBJ2-7, with 7 nucleotides matching TRBD1. Germline V gene lookup returns CDR1 MNHEY and CDR2 SMNVEV (reference sequence). The CDR3 totals 15 residues. With 2 bases clipped from V and 2 bases from J, the junction kept 6 bases outside the gene matches. The CDR3 coding sequence is TGTGCCAGCAGTTTAGGGACAGTTACGGCCTACGAGCAGTACTTC. As protein: CASSLGTVTAYEQYF.

CDR3 amino acids: CASSPKGGRNTEAFF. Written as DNA, the CDR3 is TGTGCCAGCAGCCCCAAGGGGGGAAGGAACACTGAAGCTTTCTTT. The chain combines TRBV5-4 with TRBJ1-1, with D perhaps TRBD1 (6 bases). Deletions cut 4 bases from V and 1 base from J, with 14 bases between. CDR1 and CDR2 (germline): SGHNT, YYREEE (reference sequence). The CDR3 is made up of 15 amino acids.

The genes are TRBV4-1 and TRBJ2-2; 8 bases are a match to TRBD1. CDR1 and CDR2 (germline): MGHRA, YSYEKL. Trimming took 0 bases from V and 0 from J; bases not matched to a gene: 6. CDR3 size: 18 residues. Here the CDR3 reads CASSQDWRQGPNTGELFF. CDR3 in DNA: TGCGCCAGCAGCCAAGATTGGCGACAGGGGCCGAACACCGGGGAGCTGTTTTTT.

The chain combines TRBV5-1 with TRBJ2-3; D is unclear. Germline-derived CDR1 and CDR2 are SGHRS and YFSETQ. The CDR3 length is 16 residues. The V and J ends lost 3 bases and 0 bases respectively, with 14 bases between them. The CDR3 DNA follows: TGCGCCAGCAGCTGGCAGACTGGAACTAGCACAGATACGCAGTATTTT. It encodes CASSWQTGTSTDTQYF.

The CDR3 bases are TGTGCCAGCAGCTTGGGTTCTTGGCGGGGAGCCACAGATACGCAGTATTTT. Translating gives CASSLGSWRGATDTQYF. The V call is TRBV5-4, the J call TRBJ2-3; maybe TRBD2 (6 bases). Germline lookup yields CDR1 SGHNT and CDR2 YYREEE (reference sequence). The CDR3 runs 17 residues. Between the trimmed V and J ends, which lost 0 bases and 2 bases, there was a span of 16 bases.

The V and J genes are TRBV19 and TRBJ1-5; possibly TRBD1 for D (5 bases). The CDR3 has 16 residues. V was trimmed by 5 bases and J by 0 bases, leaving 14 bases between them. Germline V lookup: CDR1 LNHDA, CDR2 SQIVND (reference sequence). CDR3 residues: CASSETGTFSNQPQHF. The CDR3 DNA reads TGTGCCAGTAGTGAAACCGGGACGTTTAGCAATCAGCCCCAGCATTTT.

The chain recombines TRBV30 with TRBJ2-2; 10 nucleotides match TRBD2. CDR3 length: 15 amino acids. In germline, CDR1 is GTSNPN, CDR2 SVGIG (reference sequence). Unmatched junction bases numbered 6, after V lost 2 bases and J lost 6 bases. Here the CDR3 DNA reads TGTGCCTGGAGTCGAAGCGGGGGGGCTTCCGGGGAGCTGTTTTTT. Amino acids: CAWSRSGGASGELFF.

The CDR3 is CASSTQGRGETQYF. The CDR3 nucleotides read TGTGCCAGCAGCACTCAGGGTAGGGGAGAGACCCAGTACTTC. This chain joins TRBV11-2 and TRBJ2-5, with D tentatively TRBD1 (5 bases). With 5 bases removed from V and 4 bases from J, the gap between germline ends came to 14 bases. Germline V gene sequence: CDR1 SGHAT, CDR2 FQNNGV. The CDR3 loop spans 14 amino acids.

The gene calls are TRBV19 and TRBJ1-2; 8 bases are shared with TRBD1. CDR3 size: 13 residues. V lost 7 bases to trimming and J lost 8 bases; unmatched junction nucleotides: 9. Germline CDR1 is LNHDA and CDR2 is SQIVND (reference sequence). CDR3 in DNA: TGTGCCAGTACCCCGGACAGGGTGAACGGCTACACCTTC. It translates to CASTPDRVNGYTF.

The chain employs TRBV6-1 and TRBJ1-1, with D tentatively TRBD1 (5 bases). The CDR3 extends over 11 amino acids. V shed 3 bases and J shed 7 bases, with 6 bases lying between them. Germline V gene data show CDR1 as MNHNS and CDR2 as SASEGT. CDR3 sequence (DNA): TGTGCCAGCAGTGAGGGGGTTGAAGCTTTCTTT. Translating it yields CASSEGVEAFF.

The J gene is TRBJ2-1, the V gene TRBV7-9; no firm D call. CDR3 length equals 16 residues. The V and J ends lost 5 bases and 10 bases respectively, with 24 bases between them. Germline-derived CDR1 and CDR2 are SEHNR and FQNEAQ (reference sequence). The CDR3 loop is CASSPPFRRGGSEQFF. CDR3 DNA sequence: TGTGCCAGCAGCCCACCCTTCCGACGAGGTGGCAGCGAGCAGTTCTTC.

The V gene is TRBV7-2, the J gene TRBJ2-5, with TRBD2 matching 9 bases. The end of the DNA fits TRBJ2-7 better, so the J call may be wrong. The CDR3 runs to 15 residues. From germline, CDR1 is SGHTA and CDR2 FQGNSA. The CDR3 loop reads CASSYGASGTYEQYF. CDR3 in DNA: TGTGCCAGCAGCTACGGGGCTAGCGGGACCTACGAGCAGTACTTC.

The V and J genes are TRBV6-6 and TRBJ1-2, with D maybe TRBD1 (5 bases). Between the trimmed V and J ends, which lost 0 bases and 4 bases, there was a span of 12 bases. The CDR3 has 15 residues. Germline lookup yields CDR1 MNHNY and CDR2 SVGAGI (reference sequence). The CDR3: CASSYSGQGSYGYTF. As DNA, the CDR3 is TGTGCCAGCAGTTACTCTGGACAAGGTAGCTATGGCTACACCTTC.

This chain links TRBV4-3 with TRBJ1-2, with unresolved D. The CDR3 is 16 residues long. The germline V and J ends were trimmed by 0 bases and 3 bases, with 14 bases remaining between them. Per the germline V gene, CDR1 is LGHNA and CDR2 is YSLEER. CDR3 coding DNA: TGCGCCAGCAGCCAAGAAGGAGGCATGGGTCACTATGGCTACACCTTC. Translation: CASSQEGGMGHYGYTF.

The chain is built from TRBV11-3 and TRBJ1-4; 10 bases match TRBD1. This CDR3 region has 14 residues. J was trimmed by 10 bases and V by 5 bases; bases with no gene match: 7. Germline V gene sequence: CDR1 SGHNT, CDR2 YENEEA. CDR3 residues: CASSPGTGEGKLFF. As DNA, the CDR3 is TGTGCCAGCAGCCCCGGGACAGGGGAGGGAAAACTGTTTTTT.

The rearrangement links TRBV7-9 to TRBJ1-4; D might be TRBD1 (5 bases). This CDR3 contains 14 residues. Germline loops: CDR1 SEHNR, CDR2 FQNEAQ (reference sequence). The V gene lost 5 bases and the J gene lost 5 bases, with 12 bases spanning the gap. CDR3 nucleotide sequence: TGTGCCAGCAGCCTCCACGGGGGGAATGAAAAACTGTTTTTT. Its translation is CASSLHGGNEKLFF.

The gene calls are TRBV27 and TRBJ2-3, with 10 nucleotides matching TRBD1. Germline CDR1 and CDR2: MNHEY and SMNVEV (reference sequence). V dropped 6 bases and J dropped 2; count of bases not matched to a gene: 5. The CDR3 has 15 residues. Here the CDR3 reads CASSLDRGHTDTQYF. Written as DNA, the CDR3 is TGTGCCAGCAGCTTAGACAGGGGGCACACAGATACGCAGTATTTT.

V is TRBV23-1 and J is TRBJ2-2; no clear D gene. TRBV23-1 is an ORF; its function is uncertain. CDR3 length: 16 residues. Trimming pared 2 bases from V and 3 bases from J, leaving 13 bases between. The CDR3 loop reads CASSQTLTRDTGELFF. CDR3 in DNA: TGCGCCAGCAGTCAAACCTTAACCCGGGACACCGGGGAGCTGTTTTTT.

The rearrangement uses TRBV4-1 and TRBJ1-6; tentative D call: TRBD1 (5 bases). The CDR3 runs to 18 residues. Looked up from germline, CDR1 is MGHRA and CDR2 is YSYEKL. Deletions cut 0 bases from V and 7 bases from J, with 19 bases between. The CDR3 bases are TGCGCCAGCAGCCAAGATGCTACCCGGGACCGCCTGAATTCACCCCTCCACTTT. Amino acid sequence: CASSQDATRDRLNSPLHF.

The chain has TRBV14 and TRBJ2-3; D not certain. The V gene's germline CDR1 is SGHDN and CDR2 FVKESK. V lost 1 base, J lost 1 base, and 3 bases lay in between. This CDR3 spans 13 amino acids. The CDR3 spells CASSQGGTDTQYF. The DNA of the CDR3 is TGTGCCAGCAGCCAAGGGGGCACAGATACGCAGTATTTT.

The V call is TRBV11-3, the J call TRBJ2-1; D remains unclear. V lost 1 base and J lost 10, with 14 bases in between. From germline, CDR1 is SGHNT and CDR2 YENEEA. The CDR3 is made up of 14 amino acids. In nucleotides, the CDR3 is TGTGCCAGCAGCTTAGGGGTGTTAGAGAACGAGCAGTTCTTC. This gives the protein CASSLGVLENEQFF. Drawing the rest from reference TRBV11-3 and TRBJ2-1, the complete variable domain is EAGVVQSPRYKIIEKKQPVAFWCNPISGHNTLYWYLQNLGQGPELLIRYENEEAVDDSQLPKDRFSAERLKGVDSTLKIQPAELGDSAVYLCASSLGVLENEQFFGPGTRLTVL.

V gene TRBV2 combines with J gene TRBJ2-7, with a tentative D call TRBD2 (5 bases). The CDR3 runs 15 residues. Germline CDR1 is SNHLY and CDR2 is FYNNEI. Trimming shortened V by 7 bases and J by 2 bases, and 18 bases separated the two germline ends. CDR3 bases: TGTGCCAGCAAGGACTTAGTGACCTCCCCCTACGAGCAGTACTTC. Its protein product is CASKDLVTSPYEQYF.

The chain is built from TRBV28 and TRBJ1-3; possibly TRBD1 for D (6 bases). The CDR3 totals 18 residues. V lost 6 bases and J 0 bases, leaving 21 bases between the germline ends. Germline V gene sequence: CDR1 MDHEN, CDR2 SYDVKM. Here the CDR3 DNA reads TGTGCCAGCAGCCTCCCCATTTACAGGGTAAACTCTGGAAACACCATATATTTT. Translating gives CASSLPIYRVNSGNTIYF. The entire variable domain, with the rest obtained from reference TRBV28 and TRBJ1-3, is as follows: DVKVTQSSRYLVKRTGEKVFLECVQDMDHENMFWYRQDPGLGLRLIYFSYDVKMKEKGDIPEGYSVSREKKERFSLILESASTNQTSMYLCASSLPIYRVNSGNTIYFGEGSWLTVV.

The chain is built from TRBV30 and TRBJ1-2; D unresolved. In germline, CDR1 is GTSNPN, CDR2 SVGIG (reference sequence). CDR3 length: 12 amino acids. V was shortened by 3 bases and J by 9 bases, with 14 bases between the two germline ends. CDR3 in DNA: TGTGCCTGGAGCGCCCCCATGCAAAGCTACACCTTC. Protein: CAWSAPMQSYTF.

The chain couples TRBV6-6 to TRBJ1-2; D gene ambiguous. Trimming pared 6 bases from V and 7 bases from J, leaving 12 bases between. The CDR3 runs to 12 residues. Germline CDR1 MNHNY, CDR2 SVGAGI (reference sequence). The CDR3 reads CASRTPSAGYTF. As DNA, the CDR3 is TGTGCCAGCAGGACACCTAGCGCTGGCTACACCTTC.

The rearrangement links TRBV4-1 to TRBJ2-3; 8 bases are shared with TRBD1. This CDR3 comprises 17 residues. Germline values: CDR1 MGHRA, CDR2 YSYEKL. The V segment lost 3 bases and the J segment 4 bases; nucleotides outside the gene matches: 12. CDR3 in amino acids: CASSHSNRDRRPDTQYF. CDR3 DNA: TGCGCCAGCAGCCACTCAAACCGGGACAGGAGGCCAGATACGCAGTATTTT.

The genes are TRBV18 and TRBJ2-5; D unresolved. This CDR3 is built from 14 residues. V was clipped by 3 bases and J by 5 bases, with 13 bases between them. Germline CDR1 is KGHSH and CDR2 is LQKENI. CDR3 DNA sequence: TGTGCCAGCTCACCTCGAGCCAGAGAGGAGACCCAGTACTTC. It is translated as CASSPRAREETQYF.

The chain couples TRBV7-6 to TRBJ2-5, with a tentative D call TRBD1 (6 bases). CDR1 and CDR2 (germline): SGHVS, FNYEAQ. The V gene lost 5 bases and the J gene lost 5 bases, with 9 bases spanning the gap. This CDR3 has 12 residues. The CDR3 sequence: CASSPGQETQYF. In nucleotides, the CDR3 is TGTGCCAGCAGCCCAGGACAGGAGACCCAGTACTTC.

V and J are TRBV19 and TRBJ2-4, with 10 nucleotides matching TRBD2. The trim removed 5 bases at V and 7 bases at J, leaving 11 bases unmatched. The CDR3 is 16 amino acids. The V gene's germline CDR1 is LNHDA and CDR2 SQIVND (reference sequence). In DNA, the CDR3 is TGTGCCAGTAGTGTCCAACTAGCGGGGTTTAGGAACATTCAGTACTTC. Translated, it gives CASSVQLAGFRNIQYF.

The V and J genes are TRBV7-2 and TRBJ1-1; tentatively, D is TRBD1 (5 bases). Per the germline V gene, CDR1 is SGHTA and CDR2 is FQGNSA. V was shortened by 5 bases and J by 7 bases, with 14 bases between the two germline ends. The CDR3 consists of 13 residues. The CDR3 nucleotides are TGTGCCAGCAGCCAAGCCCGGGGCGGTGAAGCTTTCTTT. Encoded protein: CASSQARGGEAFF.

The V and J genes are TRBV30 and TRBJ2-7, with 10 bases identical to TRBD2. Germline V CDR1 and CDR2: GTSNPN, SVGIG (reference sequence). The CDR3 contains 13 residues. V was pared by 6 bases and J by 1 base, with 3 bases of the junction left unmatched. The CDR3, as DNA: TGTGCCTGTTTTAGCGGGGGGTCCTACGAGCAGTACTTC. This sequence encodes CACFSGGSYEQYF.